Shown below are 27 T cell receptor beta chains from a single sample sequenced in a study of CD8+ T cells in alopecia areata. TCR sequencing used cDNA made by reverse transcription of extracted RNA. Some clones are missing from TCRdb's copy, which holds only in-frame ones; the method was immunoSEQ multiplex PCR. The sample yields about 200,000 clones, 45% to 70% seen once. Specimen: CD8+ T cells sorted from blood. All receptors come from a human donor in good health.

This sequence joins TRBV30 and TRBJ2-3; D may match TRBD1 or TRBD2 (6 bases each). Trimming removed 0 bases at V and 5 bases at J, with 9 bases between. Germline-derived CDR1 and CDR2 are GTSNPN and SVGIG (reference sequence). This CDR3 spans 13 amino acids. For the CDR3, the DNA is TGTGCCTGGAGTGTAGGGGGGCTAGATACGCAGTATTTT. The encoded protein is CAWSVGGLDTQYF.

This clone showed up just once. The chain uses TRBV5-1 and TRBJ2-5; D not certain. The germline V and J ends were trimmed by 4 bases and 9 bases, with 10 bases remaining between them. This CDR3 has 11 residues. CDR1 and CDR2 from the germline V gene are SGHRS and YFSETQ. The CDR3 region has the DNA TGCGCCAGCAGCGCCGGACCGGCCCAGTACTTC. Amino acid sequence: CASSAGPAQYF.

The chain carries TRBV25-1 and TRBJ1-1, with 7 bases identical to TRBD1. The CDR3 consists of 14 residues. V lost 2 bases, J lost 5 bases, and 5 bases stayed unmatched. CDR1 MGHDK and CDR2 SYGVNS come from the germline V gene. The CDR3 DNA reads as TGTGCCAGCAGTGAAAACAGGGGATGGACTGAAGCTTTCTTT. Its translation: CASSENRGWTEAFF.

The chain is built from TRBV5-1 and TRBJ2-1, with D perhaps assigned TRBD1 or TRBD2 (6 bases each). Germline V CDR1 and CDR2: SGHRS, YFSETQ. V dropped 1 base and J dropped 4 bases, with 12 bases sitting between them. The CDR3 runs to 15 residues. The CDR3 DNA reads TGCGCCAGCAGCTTGAAAGGGGGAGGTTACAATGAGCAGTTCTTC. Protein sequence: CASSLKGGGYNEQFF.

The genes are TRBV2 and TRBJ1-1; tentatively, D is TRBD1 (5 bases). CDR1 and CDR2 from the germline V gene are SNHLY and FYNNEI. Deletions cut 11 bases from V and 0 bases from J, with 19 bases between. CDR3 length: 15 amino acids. Here the CDR3 reads CAGSLGGDLNTEAFF. The CDR3 DNA sequence: TGTGCCGGATCGCTCGGGGGAGACCTGAACACTGAAGCTTTCTTT.

This clone was picked up a small number of times. This sequence joins TRBV19 and TRBJ1-1, with TRBD1 matching 7 bases. There are 11 residues in the CDR3. J was trimmed by 7 bases and V by 9 bases; bases with no gene match: 5. Germline V lookup: CDR1 LNHDA, CDR2 SQIVND (reference sequence). DNA for the CDR3: TGTGCCAGCACAACAGGGGTTGAAGCTTTCTTT. It is translated as CASTTGVEAFF.

The J gene is TRBJ2-7, the V gene TRBV6-1; 7 nucleotides agree with TRBD1. J lost 2 bases, V lost 7 bases, and 8 bases had no gene match. The V gene's germline CDR1 is MNHNS and CDR2 SASEGT. The CDR3 sequence is 14 residues long. The CDR3 DNA reads as TGTGCCAGCACCATGGGGACAGAAGCCTACGAGCAGTACTTC. This codes for CASTMGTEAYEQYF.

A few counts support this clone. V and J are TRBV5-6 and TRBJ2-7, with 7 bases lining up with TRBD1. J lost 5 bases, V lost 4 bases, and 6 bases had no gene match. The germline gives CDR1 SGHDT, CDR2 YYEEEE. The CDR3 consists of 13 residues. The CDR3 DNA sequence: TGTGCCAGCAGCCCTACAGGGGACCACGAGCAGTACTTC. Encoded protein: CASSPTGDHEQYF.

V usage is TRBV29-1 and J usage is TRBJ1-2, with D possibly matching TRBD1 (6 bases). The CDR3 is made up of 13 amino acids. V lost 6 bases and J lost 9, with 20 bases in between. Germline assignment: CDR1 SQVTM and CDR2 ANQGSEA. The CDR3 coding sequence is TGCAGCGTGCGGGCCAGCCAGGGGCATAGCTACACCTTC. As protein: CSVRASQGHSYTF.

V is TRBV28 and J is TRBJ2-6; D uncertain. V dropped 7 bases and J dropped 0 bases, with 1 base sitting between them. This CDR3 has 12 residues. The V gene's germline CDR1 is MDHEN and CDR2 SYDVKM. The CDR3 coding sequence is TGTGCCAGCAACTCTGGGGCCAACGTCCTGACTTTC. Its translation is CASNSGANVLTF. The whole variable domain, remainder taken from reference TRBV28 and TRBJ2-6, is DVKVTQSSRYLVKRTGEKVFLECVQDMDHENMFWYRQDPGLGLRLIYFSYDVKMKEKGDIPEGYSVSREKKERFSLILESASTNQTSMYLCASNSGANVLTFGAGSRLTVL.

This chain links TRBV7-9 with TRBJ2-3; the D is unclear. Germline CDR1 reads SEHNR; CDR2 reads FQNEAQ (reference sequence). V dropped 6 bases and J dropped 3 bases, with 16 bases sitting between them. This CDR3 spans 15 amino acids. As DNA, the CDR3 is TGTGCCAGCAGAAAGGGCTCGGTGCAGACAGATACGCAGTATTTT. Its translation is CASRKGSVQTDTQYF.

The gene calls are TRBV28 and TRBJ2-3; D may be TRBD2 (7 bases). V gave up 8 bases and J gave up 1 base, with 28 bases separating them. Germline V lookup: CDR1 MDHEN, CDR2 SYDVKM. This CDR3 contains 19 residues. This chain's CDR3 is CASRTNFPRGGGGTDTQYF. DNA of the CDR3: TGTGCCAGCCGAACCAATTTCCCCAGGGGAGGGGGGGGCACAGATACGCAGTATTTT.

V is TRBV7-9 and J is TRBJ2-2; D is ambiguous. V lost 5 bases, J lost 0 bases, and 10 bases lay in between. The CDR3 contains 15 residues. CDR1 and CDR2 (germline): SEHNR, FQNEAQ (reference sequence). This chain's CDR3 is CASSLTPSNTGELFF. The CDR3 nucleotides are TGTGCCAGCAGCCTGACACCTTCGAACACCGGGGAGCTGTTTTTT. The variable domain in full, completed from reference TRBV7-9 and TRBJ2-2, reads DTGVSQNPRHKITKRGQNVTFRCDPISEHNRLYWYRQTLGQGPEFLTYFQNEAQLEKSRLLSDRFSAERPKGSFSTLEIQRTEQGDSAMYLCASSLTPSNTGELFFGEGSRLTVL.

The V call is TRBV25-1, the J call TRBJ2-5, with a tentative D call TRBD2 (7 bases). V lost 5 bases to trimming and J lost 5 bases, with 15 bases between them. This CDR3 comprises 14 residues. Germline V gene data show CDR1 as MGHDK and CDR2 as SYGVNS. The CDR3 nucleotides read TGTGCCAGCAGTATCCGGGGGGCGGGGGAGACCCAGTACTTC. Translation gives CASSIRGAGETQYF.

The V and J genes are TRBV5-6 and TRBJ2-3; D perhaps matches TRBD2 (6 bases). Trimming took 5 bases from V and 4 from J, leaving 17 bases between them. The CDR3 extends over 15 amino acids. Germline loops: CDR1 SGHDT, CDR2 YYEEEE. For the CDR3, the DNA is TGTGCCAGCAGATTAGACCCGGAGGGACCAGATACGCAGTATTTT. Residues: CASRLDPEGPDTQYF.

The chain's CDR3 is CASSLAGSNQPQHF. The CDR3 bases are TGCGCCAGCAGCTTGGCTGGGAGCAATCAGCCCCAGCATTTT. The chain links TRBV5-1 to TRBJ1-5, with D unclear. CDR3 length: 14 residues. Germline V CDR1 and CDR2: SGHRS, YFSETQ. Trimming removed 0 bases at V and 1 base at J, with 5 bases between.

The chain has TRBV9 and TRBJ1-4; D not resolved. Germline V gene sequence: CDR1 SGDLS, CDR2 YYNGEE. The ends were cut back, 2 bases at V and 11 bases at J, with 19 bases in the middle. CDR3 length equals 15 residues. The CDR3 DNA sequence: TGTGCCAGCAGCGTGAGCAGCGGCATGGAAGAGAAACTGTTTTTT. This sequence encodes CASSVSSGMEEKLFF. The full variable domain, completed using reference TRBV9 and TRBJ1-4, is DSGVTQTPKHLITATGQRVTLRCSPRSGDLSVYWYQQSLDQGLQFLIQYYNGEERAKGNILERFSAQQFPDLHSELNLSSLELGDSALYFCASSVSSGMEEKLFFGSGTQLSVL.

There are a few counts of this clone. The chain links TRBV30 to TRBJ1-5; D call uncertain. CDR1 and CDR2 from the germline V gene are GTSNPN and SVGIG (reference sequence). V was shortened by 0 bases and J by 6 bases, with 12 bases between the two germline ends. The CDR3 spans 14 residues. CDR3 nucleotide sequence: TGTGCCTGGAGTGTAGAGGGAGGAGGTCAGCCCCAGCATTTT. This gives the protein CAWSVEGGGQPQHF.

This clone has just a few counts. CDR3 sequence (DNA): TGCAGCGTTGAACCCGCGAACACTGAAGCTTTCTTT. This translates into CSVEPANTEAFF. The V and J genes are TRBV29-1 and TRBJ1-1; D is ambiguous. The germline V and J ends were trimmed by 2 bases and 1 base, with 5 bases remaining between them. Per germline, CDR1 SQVTM and CDR2 ANQGSEA. This CDR3 region has 12 residues.

V is TRBV7-2 and J is TRBJ1-6; possibly TRBD1 for D (5 bases). The CDR3 runs 15 residues. CDR1 is SGHTA, CDR2 FQGNSA, per germline. Trimming removed 3 bases from V and 5 bases from J, with 11 bases in between. The CDR3 loop reads CASSLRGAHNSPLHF. The CDR3 coding sequence is TGTGCCAGCAGCTTGAGGGGAGCTCATAATTCACCCCTCCACTTT.

The chain employs TRBV5-1 and TRBJ1-6; D not resolved. There are 17 residues in the CDR3. The V gene lost 0 bases and the J gene lost 0 bases, with 10 bases spanning the gap. Germline values: CDR1 SGHRS, CDR2 YFSETQ. CDR3 amino acids: CASSLVPPDSYNSPLHF. The CDR3 DNA is TGCGCCAGCAGCTTGGTTCCACCAGACTCCTATAATTCACCCCTCCACTTT. Supplemented by reference TRBV5-1 and TRBJ1-6, the full variable domain reads KAGVTQTPRYLIKTRGQQVTLSCSPISGHRSVSWYQQTPGQGLQFLFEYFSETQRNKGNFPGRFSGRQFSNSRSEMNVSTLELGDSALYLCASSLVPPDSYNSPLHFGNGTRLTVT.

This clone came up a few times. V gene TRBV18 combines with J gene TRBJ1-4; maybe TRBD1 (5 bases). Per germline, CDR1 KGHSH and CDR2 LQKENI. This CDR3 comprises 14 residues. The ends were cut back, 6 bases at V and 8 bases at J, with 16 bases in the middle. CDR3 sequence reads: CASSRGTTREKLFF. The CDR3 coding sequence is TGTGCCAGCTCGCGAGGGACCACGAGGGAAAAACTGTTTTTT.

There are a few counts of this clone. The rearrangement joins TRBV4-1 to TRBJ1-1; TRBD1 aligns across 7 bases. From germline, CDR1 is MGHRA and CDR2 YSYEKL. There are 18 residues in the CDR3. V shed 0 bases and J 2 bases; nucleotides not matched to a gene: 12. The DNA for the CDR3 is TGCGCCAGCAGCCAAGAAGGAGGGGGCAGAATCGGAAACACTGAAGCTTTCTTT. Residues: CASSQEGGGRIGNTEAFF.

V is TRBV2 and J is TRBJ1-1; the D is unclear. V gave up 0 bases and J gave up 5 bases, with 10 bases separating them. This CDR3 contains 14 residues. The germline gives CDR1 SNHLY, CDR2 FYNNEI. CDR3 protein: CASSEARVRTEAFF. The CDR3 nucleotides read TGTGCCAGCAGTGAAGCAAGGGTGCGGACTGAAGCTTTCTTT.

This clone was seen a handful of times. The chain employs TRBV29-1 and TRBJ1-2, with 7 bases fitting TRBD1. CDR1 is SQVTM, CDR2 ANQGSEA, per germline. V lost 6 bases, J lost 4 bases, and 14 bases stayed unmatched. The CDR3 spans 15 residues. CDR3 protein: CSVAEPTGSFYGYTF. CDR3 DNA: TGCAGCGTGGCCGAACCGACAGGGTCTTTCTATGGCTACACCTTC.

On this clone itself: The same CDR3 arises from other DNA sequences in this sample as well. This rearrangement joins TRBV29-1 to TRBJ1-1; possible D gene TRBD1, 6 bases. The CDR3 spans 13 residues. Trimming took off 1 base at V and 2 bases at J, with 8 bases between the two ends. CDR1 and CDR2 (germline): SQVTM, ANQGSEA. The CDR3 nucleotides read TGCAGCGTTGAAGGGGGGCTAAACACTGAAGCTTTCTTT. It encodes CSVEGGLNTEAFF.

The chain carries TRBV4-1 and TRBJ1-3; D is undetermined. V was trimmed by 1 base and J by 0 bases, leaving 10 bases between them. The CDR3 extends over 16 amino acids. Germline V gene sequence: CDR1 MGHRA, CDR2 YSYEKL. The DNA for the CDR3 is TGCGCCAGCAGCCAAGTCCAAGCCTACTCTGGAAACACCATATATTTT. The encoded protein is CASSQVQAYSGNTIYF.